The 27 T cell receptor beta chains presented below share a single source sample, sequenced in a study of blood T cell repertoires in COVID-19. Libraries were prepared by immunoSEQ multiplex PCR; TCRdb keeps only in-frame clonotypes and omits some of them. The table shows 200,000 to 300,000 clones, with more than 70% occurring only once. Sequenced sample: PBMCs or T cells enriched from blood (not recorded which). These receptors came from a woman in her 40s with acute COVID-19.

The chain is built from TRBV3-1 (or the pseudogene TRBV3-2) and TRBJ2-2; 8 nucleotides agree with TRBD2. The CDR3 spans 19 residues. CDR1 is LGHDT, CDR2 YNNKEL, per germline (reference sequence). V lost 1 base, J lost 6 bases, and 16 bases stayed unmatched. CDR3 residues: CASSQAYKVIGGRSGELFF. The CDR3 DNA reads TGTGCCAGCAGCCAAGCGTATAAGGTTATTGGCGGGAGGTCCGGGGAGCTGTTTTTT.

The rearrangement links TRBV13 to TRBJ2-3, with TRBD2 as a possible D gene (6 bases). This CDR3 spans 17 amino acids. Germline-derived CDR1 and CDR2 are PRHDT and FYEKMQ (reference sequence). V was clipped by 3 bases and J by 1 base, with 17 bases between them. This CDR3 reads CASSFIQLAVRTDTQYF. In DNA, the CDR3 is TGTGCCAGCAGCTTCATCCAATTAGCGGTGCGCACAGATACGCAGTATTTT.

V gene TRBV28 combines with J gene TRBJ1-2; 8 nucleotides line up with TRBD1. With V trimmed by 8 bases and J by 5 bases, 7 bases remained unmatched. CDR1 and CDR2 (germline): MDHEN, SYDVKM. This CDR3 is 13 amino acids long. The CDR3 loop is CASDQGARYGYTF. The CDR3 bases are TGTGCCAGCGACCAGGGGGCGCGTTATGGCTACACCTTC.

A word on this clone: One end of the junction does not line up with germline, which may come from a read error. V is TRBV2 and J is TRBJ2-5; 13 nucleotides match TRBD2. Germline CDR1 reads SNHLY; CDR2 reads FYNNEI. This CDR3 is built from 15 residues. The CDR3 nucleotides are TGTGCCAGCAGTGGACCGGGACTAGCGGGACTCAGCTCAGACTTC. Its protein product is CASSGPGLAGLSSDF.

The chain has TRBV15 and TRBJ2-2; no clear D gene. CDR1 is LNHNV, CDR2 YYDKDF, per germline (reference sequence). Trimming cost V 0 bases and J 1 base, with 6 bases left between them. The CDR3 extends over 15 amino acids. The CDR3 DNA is TGTGCCACCAGCAGAGATCGCGGGAACACCGGGGAGCTGTTTTTT. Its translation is CATSRDRGNTGELFF.

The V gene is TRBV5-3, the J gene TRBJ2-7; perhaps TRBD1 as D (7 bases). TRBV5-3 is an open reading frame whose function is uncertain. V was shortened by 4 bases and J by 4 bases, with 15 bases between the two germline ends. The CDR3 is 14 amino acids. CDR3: CARSEDRREYEQYV. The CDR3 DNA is TGTGCCAGAAGCGAGGACAGGAGGGAGTACGAGCAGTACGTC.

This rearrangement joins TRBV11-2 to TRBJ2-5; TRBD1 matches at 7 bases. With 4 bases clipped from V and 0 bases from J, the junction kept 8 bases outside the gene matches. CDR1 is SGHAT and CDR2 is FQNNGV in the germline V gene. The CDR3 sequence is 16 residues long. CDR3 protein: CASSSFRDSDQETQYF. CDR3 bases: TGTGCCAGCAGCTCGTTCCGGGACAGCGACCAAGAGACCCAGTACTTC.

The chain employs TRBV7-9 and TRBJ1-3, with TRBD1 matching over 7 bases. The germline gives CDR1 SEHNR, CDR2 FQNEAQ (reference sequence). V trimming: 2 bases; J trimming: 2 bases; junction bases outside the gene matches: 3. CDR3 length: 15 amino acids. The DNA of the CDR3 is TGTGCCAGCAGCTTAATGAGGGGGCCTGGAAACACCATATATTTT. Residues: CASSLMRGPGNTIYF.

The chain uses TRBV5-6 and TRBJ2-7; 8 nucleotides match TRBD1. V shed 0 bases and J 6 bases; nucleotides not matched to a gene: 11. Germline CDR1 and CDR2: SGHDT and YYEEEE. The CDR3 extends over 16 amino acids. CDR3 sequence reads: CASSLARTGRLGEQYF. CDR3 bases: TGTGCCAGCAGCTTGGCCCGGACAGGGAGGTTGGGCGAGCAGTACTTC.

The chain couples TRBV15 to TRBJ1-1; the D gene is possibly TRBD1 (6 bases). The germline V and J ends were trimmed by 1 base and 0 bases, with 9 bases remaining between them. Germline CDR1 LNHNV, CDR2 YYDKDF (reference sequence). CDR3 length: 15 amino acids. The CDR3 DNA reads TGTGCCACCAGCAGAGTTACAGGGCTGAACACTGAAGCTTTCTTT. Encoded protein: CATSRVTGLNTEAFF. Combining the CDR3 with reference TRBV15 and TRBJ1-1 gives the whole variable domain DAMVIQNPRYQVTQFGKPVTLSCSQTLNHNVMYWYQQKSSQAPKLLFHYYDKDFNNEADTPDNFQSRRPNTSFCFLDIRSPGLGDTAMYLCATSRVTGLNTEAFFGQGTRLTVV.

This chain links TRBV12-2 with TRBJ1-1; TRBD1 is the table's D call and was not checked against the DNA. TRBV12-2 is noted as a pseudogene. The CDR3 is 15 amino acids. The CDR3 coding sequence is TGTGCAAGTCGACACGCCGAAGACAGGGGAGGTGAAGCTTTCTTT. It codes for CASRHAEDRGGEAFF.

The CDR3 region has the DNA TGTGCCAGCAGTGTGGGACAGGGTCTCCCCAGGGAAGAGACCCAGTACTTC. As protein: CASSVGQGLPREETQYF. The chain uses TRBV25-1 and TRBJ2-5; 9 bases are a match to TRBD1. CDR3 size: 17 residues. Germline V CDR1 and CDR2: MGHDK, SYGVNS. The trim removed 4 bases at V and 3 bases at J, leaving 12 bases unmatched.

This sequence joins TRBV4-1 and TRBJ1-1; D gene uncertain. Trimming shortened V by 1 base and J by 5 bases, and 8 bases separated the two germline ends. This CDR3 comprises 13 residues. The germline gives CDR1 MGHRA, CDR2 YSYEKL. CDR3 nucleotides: TGCGCCAGCAGCCAAGTCCGGGAGACTGAAGCTTTCTTT. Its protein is CASSQVRETEAFF.

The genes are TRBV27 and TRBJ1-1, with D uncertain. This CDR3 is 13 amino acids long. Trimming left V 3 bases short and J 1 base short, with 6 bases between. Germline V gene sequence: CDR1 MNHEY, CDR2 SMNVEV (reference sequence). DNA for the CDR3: TGTGCCAGCAGTTTTACAGCGAACACTGAAGCTTTCTTT. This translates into CASSFTANTEAFF.

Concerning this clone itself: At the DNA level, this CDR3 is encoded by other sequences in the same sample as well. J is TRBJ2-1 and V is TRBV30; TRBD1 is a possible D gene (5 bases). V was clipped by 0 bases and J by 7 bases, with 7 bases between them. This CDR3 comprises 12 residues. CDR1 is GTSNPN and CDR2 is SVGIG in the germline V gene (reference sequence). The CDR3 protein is CAWSVRGNEQFF. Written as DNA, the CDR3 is TGTGCCTGGAGTGTAAGGGGAAATGAGCAGTTCTTC.

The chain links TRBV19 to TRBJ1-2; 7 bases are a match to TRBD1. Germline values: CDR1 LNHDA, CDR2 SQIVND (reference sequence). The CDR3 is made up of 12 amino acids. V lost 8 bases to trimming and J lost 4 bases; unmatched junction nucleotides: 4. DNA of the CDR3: TGTGCCAGTCGGGACAGCGTCTATGGCTACACCTTC. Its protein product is CASRDSVYGYTF.

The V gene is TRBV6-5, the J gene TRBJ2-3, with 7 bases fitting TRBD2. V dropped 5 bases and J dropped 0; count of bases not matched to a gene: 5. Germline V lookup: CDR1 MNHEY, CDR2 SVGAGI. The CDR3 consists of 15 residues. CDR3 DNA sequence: TGTGCCAGCAGTCGGGGACTACCTAGCACAGATACGCAGTATTTT. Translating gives CASSRGLPSTDTQYF.

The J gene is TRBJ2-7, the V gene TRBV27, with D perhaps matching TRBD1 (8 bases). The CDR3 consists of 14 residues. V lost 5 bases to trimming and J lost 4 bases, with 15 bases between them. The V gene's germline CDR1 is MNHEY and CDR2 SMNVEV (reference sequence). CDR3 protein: CASSGYRGGYEQYF. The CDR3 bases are TGTGCCAGCAGTGGTTACAGGGGGGGATACGAGCAGTACTTC.

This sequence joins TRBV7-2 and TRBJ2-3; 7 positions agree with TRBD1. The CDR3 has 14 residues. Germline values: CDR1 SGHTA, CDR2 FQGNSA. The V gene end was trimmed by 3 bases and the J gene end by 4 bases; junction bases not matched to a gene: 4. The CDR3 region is CASSFRQGPDTQYF. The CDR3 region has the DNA TGTGCCAGCAGCTTTCGACAGGGCCCAGATACGCAGTATTTT.

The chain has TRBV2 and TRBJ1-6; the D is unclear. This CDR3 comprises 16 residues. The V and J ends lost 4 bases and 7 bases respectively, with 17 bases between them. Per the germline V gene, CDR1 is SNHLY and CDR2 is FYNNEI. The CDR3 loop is CASSGARGLWNSPLHF. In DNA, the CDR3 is TGTGCCAGCAGTGGAGCAAGAGGGTTGTGGAATTCACCCCTCCACTTT.

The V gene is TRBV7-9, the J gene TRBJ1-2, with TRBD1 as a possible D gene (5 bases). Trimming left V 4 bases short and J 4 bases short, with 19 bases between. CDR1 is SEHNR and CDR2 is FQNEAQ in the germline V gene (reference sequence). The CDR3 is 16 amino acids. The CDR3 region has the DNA TGTGCCAGCAGCTCTCCGGGAGGGGACCCGCGCTATGGCTACACCTTC. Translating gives CASSSPGGDPRYGYTF.

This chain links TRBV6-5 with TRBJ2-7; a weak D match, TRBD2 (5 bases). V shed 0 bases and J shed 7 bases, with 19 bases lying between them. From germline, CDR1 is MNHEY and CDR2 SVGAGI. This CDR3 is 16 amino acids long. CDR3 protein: CASSYSIQGRTGEQYV. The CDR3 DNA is TGTGCCAGCAGTTACTCGATACAAGGCAGGACGGGGGAGCAGTACGTC.

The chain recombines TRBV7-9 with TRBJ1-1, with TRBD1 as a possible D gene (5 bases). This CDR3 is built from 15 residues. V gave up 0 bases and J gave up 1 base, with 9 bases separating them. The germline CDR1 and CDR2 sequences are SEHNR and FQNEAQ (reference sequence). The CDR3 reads CASSLALTGNTEAFF. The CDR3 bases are TGTGCCAGCAGCTTAGCCCTCACAGGGAACACTGAAGCTTTCTTT.

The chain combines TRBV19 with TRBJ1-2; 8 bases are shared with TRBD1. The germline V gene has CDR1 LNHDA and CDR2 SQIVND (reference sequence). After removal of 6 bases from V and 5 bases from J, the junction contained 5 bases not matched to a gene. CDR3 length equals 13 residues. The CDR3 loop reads CASSKDRVYGYTF. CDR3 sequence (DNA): TGTGCCAGTAGCAAGGACAGGGTGTATGGCTACACCTTC.

Written as DNA, the CDR3 is TGTGCCAGCAGCCCCGGGGAGCAACCCCAAGAGACCCAGTACTTC. Residues: CASSPGEQPQETQYF. The rearrangement joins TRBV25-1 to TRBJ2-5; possible D gene TRBD2, 5 bases. CDR1 and CDR2 from the germline V gene are MGHDK and SYGVNS. The ends were cut back, 6 bases at V and 1 base at J, with 15 bases in the middle. CDR3 length: 15 amino acids.

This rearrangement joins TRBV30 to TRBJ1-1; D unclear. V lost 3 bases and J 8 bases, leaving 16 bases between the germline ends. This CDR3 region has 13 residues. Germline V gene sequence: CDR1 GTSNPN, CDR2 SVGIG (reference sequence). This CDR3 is CAWRGGYRVEAFF. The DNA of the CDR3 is TGTGCCTGGAGGGGCGGGTATAGGGTGGAAGCTTTCTTT.

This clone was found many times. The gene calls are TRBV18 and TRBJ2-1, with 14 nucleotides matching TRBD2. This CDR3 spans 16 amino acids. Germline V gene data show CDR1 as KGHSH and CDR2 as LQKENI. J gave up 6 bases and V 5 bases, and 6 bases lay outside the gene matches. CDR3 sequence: CASSGTSGSGSNEQFF. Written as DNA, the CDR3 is TGTGCCAGCTCAGGGACTAGCGGGAGCGGGTCCAATGAGCAGTTCTTC.